This TCR beta chain originates from a study of blood T cell repertoires in COVID-19. Overall study context: The origin of the acute and convalescent COVID-19 samples was the United States, Italy and Spain. PBMCs, B-cell-depleted T cells, or T cells provided the cDNA or gDNA that made up the material.

The authors' processing: The assay estimated nucleated cells by amplifying reference gene primers. Data came from immunoSEQ multiplex PCR; TCRdb stores just in-frame clones and leaves some out. V, J and clone size reflect that table, while D and trimming were determined from the DNA. The sample carries 150,000 to 200,000 clones, under 90% recorded once. Trimming took 2 bases from V and 4 from J, leaving 8 bases between them. CDR3 length: 12 amino acids. From germline, CDR1 is GTSNPN and CDR2 SVGIG (reference sequence). The sequence was collected from a man in his fifties or sixties with acute or convalescent COVID-19. What was sequenced was peripheral blood. The rearrangement uses TRBV30 and TRBJ1-1, with D possibly being TRBD1 (6 bases). This chain's CDR3 is CAWSRGGTEAFF. The DNA of the CDR3 is TGTGCCTGGAGTAGAGGGGGCACTGAAGCTTTCTTT. The full variable domain, rest sourced from reference TRBV30 and TRBJ1-1, is SQTIHQWPATLVQPVGSPLSLECTVEGTSNPNLYWYRQAAGRGLQLLFYSVGIGQISSEVPQNLSASRPQDRQFILSSKKLLLSDSGFYLCAWSRGGTEAFFGQGTRLTVV.